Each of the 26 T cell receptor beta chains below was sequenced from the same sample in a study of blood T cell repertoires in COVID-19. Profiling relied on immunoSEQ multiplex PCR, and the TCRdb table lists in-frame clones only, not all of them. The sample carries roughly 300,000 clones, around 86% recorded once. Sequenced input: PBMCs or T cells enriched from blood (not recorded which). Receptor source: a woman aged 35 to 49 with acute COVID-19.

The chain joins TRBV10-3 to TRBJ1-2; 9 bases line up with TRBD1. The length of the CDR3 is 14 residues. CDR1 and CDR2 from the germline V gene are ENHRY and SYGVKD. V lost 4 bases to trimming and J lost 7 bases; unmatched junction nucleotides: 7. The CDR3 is CAISGTGGDGGYTF. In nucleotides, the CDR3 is TGTGCCATCAGTGGTACAGGGGGCGACGGTGGCTACACCTTC.

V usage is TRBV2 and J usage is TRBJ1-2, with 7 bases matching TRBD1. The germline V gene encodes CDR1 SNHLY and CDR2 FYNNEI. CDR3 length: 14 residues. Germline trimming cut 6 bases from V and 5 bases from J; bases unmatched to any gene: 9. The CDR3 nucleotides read TGTGCCAGCAGGGACAGACAGGGAGATTATGGCTACACCTTC. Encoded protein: CASRDRQGDYGYTF.

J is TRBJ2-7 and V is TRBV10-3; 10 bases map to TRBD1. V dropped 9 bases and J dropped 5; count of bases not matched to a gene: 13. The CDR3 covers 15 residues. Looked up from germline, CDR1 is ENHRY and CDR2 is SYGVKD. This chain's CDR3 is CAIEEGQGNLHEQYF. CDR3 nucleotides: TGTGCCATAGAAGAGGGACAGGGGAATCTCCACGAGCAGTACTTC.

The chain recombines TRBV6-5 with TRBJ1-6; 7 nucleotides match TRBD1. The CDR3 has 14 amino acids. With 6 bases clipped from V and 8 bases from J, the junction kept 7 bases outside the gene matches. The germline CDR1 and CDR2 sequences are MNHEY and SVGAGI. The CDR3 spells CASSDRAIHSPLHF. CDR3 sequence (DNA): TGTGCCAGCAGCGACAGGGCAATTCATTCACCCCTCCACTTT.

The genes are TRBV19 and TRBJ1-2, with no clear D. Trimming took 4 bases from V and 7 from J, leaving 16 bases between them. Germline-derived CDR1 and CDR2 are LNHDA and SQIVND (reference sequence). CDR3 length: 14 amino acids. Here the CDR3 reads CASSKMAGDGGYTF. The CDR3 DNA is TGTGCCAGTAGTAAAATGGCGGGAGACGGTGGCTACACCTTC.

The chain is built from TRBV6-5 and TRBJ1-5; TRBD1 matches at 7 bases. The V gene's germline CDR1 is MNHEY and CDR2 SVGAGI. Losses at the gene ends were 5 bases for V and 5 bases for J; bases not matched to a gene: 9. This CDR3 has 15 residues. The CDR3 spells CASSPGTEVYQPQHF. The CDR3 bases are TGTGCCAGCAGTCCCGGGACAGAAGTCTATCAGCCCCAGCATTTT.

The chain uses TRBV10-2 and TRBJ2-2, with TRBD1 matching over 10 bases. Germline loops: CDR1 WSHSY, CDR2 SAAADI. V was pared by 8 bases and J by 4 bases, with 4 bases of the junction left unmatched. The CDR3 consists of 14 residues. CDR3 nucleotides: TGCGCCAGCCGGGACAGGGGTTCCACCGGGGAGCTGTTTTTT. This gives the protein CASRDRGSTGELFF.

The CDR3 DNA reads as TGTGCCAGCAGTCGGGACAGGAGGACCGGGGGGCAGTACTTC. The encoded protein is CASSRDRRTGGQYF. The chain uses TRBV5-5 and TRBJ2-7; 8 bases are shared with TRBD1. Germline V gene sequence: CDR1 SGHKS, CDR2 YYEKEE (reference sequence). Trimming at V came to 5 bases and at J to 9 bases, leaving 13 bases not matched to a gene. This CDR3 contains 14 residues.

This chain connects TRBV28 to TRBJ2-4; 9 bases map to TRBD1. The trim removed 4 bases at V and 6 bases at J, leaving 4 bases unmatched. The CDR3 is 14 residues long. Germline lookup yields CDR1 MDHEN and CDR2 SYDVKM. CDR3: CASSSPGQGNIQYF. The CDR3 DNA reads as TGTGCCAGCAGTTCCCCGGGACAGGGAAACATTCAGTACTTC. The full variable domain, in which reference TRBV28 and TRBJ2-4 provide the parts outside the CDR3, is DVKVTQSSRYLVKRTGEKVFLECVQDMDHENMFWYRQDPGLGLRLIYFSYDVKMKEKGDIPEGYSVSREKKERFSLILESASTNQTSMYLCASSSPGQGNIQYFGAGTRLSVL.

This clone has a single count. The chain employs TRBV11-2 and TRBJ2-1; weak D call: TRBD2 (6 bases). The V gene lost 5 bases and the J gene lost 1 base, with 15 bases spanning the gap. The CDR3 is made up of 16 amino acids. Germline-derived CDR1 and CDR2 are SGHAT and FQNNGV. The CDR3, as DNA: TGTGCCAGCAGCCCAGGTCCGGGAGCGTCCTACAATGAGCAGTTCTTC. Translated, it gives CASSPGPGASYNEQFF.

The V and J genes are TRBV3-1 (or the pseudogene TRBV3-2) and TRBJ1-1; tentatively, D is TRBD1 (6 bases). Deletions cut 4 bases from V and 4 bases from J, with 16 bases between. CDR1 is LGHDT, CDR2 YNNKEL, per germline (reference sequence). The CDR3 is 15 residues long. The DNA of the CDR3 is TGTGCCAGCAGCCCCTTCCAAACAGGGAGCACTGAAGCTTTCTTT. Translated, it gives CASSPFQTGSTEAFF.

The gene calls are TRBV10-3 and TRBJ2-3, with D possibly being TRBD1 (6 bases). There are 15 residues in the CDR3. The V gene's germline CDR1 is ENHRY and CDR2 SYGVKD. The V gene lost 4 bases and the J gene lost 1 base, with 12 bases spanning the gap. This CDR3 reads CAISGTDPGTDTQYF. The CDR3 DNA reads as TGTGCCATCAGTGGGACAGACCCAGGCACAGATACGCAGTATTTT.

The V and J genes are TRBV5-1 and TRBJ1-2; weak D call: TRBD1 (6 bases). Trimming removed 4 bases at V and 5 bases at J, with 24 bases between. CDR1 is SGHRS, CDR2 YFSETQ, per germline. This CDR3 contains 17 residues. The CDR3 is CASSPLFGQSGGYGYTF. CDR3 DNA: TGCGCCAGCAGCCCCCTATTCGGACAGTCCGGTGGATATGGCTACACCTTC.

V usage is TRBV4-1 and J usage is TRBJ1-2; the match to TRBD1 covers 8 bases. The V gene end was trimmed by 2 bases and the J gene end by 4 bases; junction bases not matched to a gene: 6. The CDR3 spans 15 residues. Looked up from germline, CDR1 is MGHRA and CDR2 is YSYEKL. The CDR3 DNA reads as TGCGCCAGCAGCCAACAGACAGGGGCGAGCTATGGCTACACCTTC. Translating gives CASSQQTGASYGYTF.

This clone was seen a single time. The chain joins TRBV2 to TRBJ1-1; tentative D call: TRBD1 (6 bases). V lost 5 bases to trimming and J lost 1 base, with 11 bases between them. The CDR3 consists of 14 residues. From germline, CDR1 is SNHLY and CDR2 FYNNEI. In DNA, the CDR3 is TGTGCCAGCAGTACTCAGGACAGGAACACTGAAGCTTTCTTT. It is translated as CASSTQDRNTEAFF.

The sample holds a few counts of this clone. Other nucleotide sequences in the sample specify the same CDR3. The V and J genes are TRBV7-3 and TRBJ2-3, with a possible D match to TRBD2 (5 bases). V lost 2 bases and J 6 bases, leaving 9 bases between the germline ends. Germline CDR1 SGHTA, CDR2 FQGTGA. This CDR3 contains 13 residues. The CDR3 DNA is TGTGCCAGCAGCTTATCTAGAGGGGATACGCAGTATTTT. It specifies CASSLSRGDTQYF.

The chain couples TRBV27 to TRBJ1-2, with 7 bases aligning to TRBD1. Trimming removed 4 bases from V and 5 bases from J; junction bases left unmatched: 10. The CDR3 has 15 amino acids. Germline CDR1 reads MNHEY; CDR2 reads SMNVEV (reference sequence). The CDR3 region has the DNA TGTGCCAGCAGTTCTAGTCAGACAGGGTTGTATGGCTACACCTTC. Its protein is CASSSSQTGLYGYTF.

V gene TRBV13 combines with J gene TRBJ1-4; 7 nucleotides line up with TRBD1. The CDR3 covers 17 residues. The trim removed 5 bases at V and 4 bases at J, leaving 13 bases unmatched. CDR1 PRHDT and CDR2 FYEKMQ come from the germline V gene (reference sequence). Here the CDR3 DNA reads TGTGCCAGCAGCCCCCCCGGGAGGGGGCCGGTTAATGAAAAACTGTTTTTT. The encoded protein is CASSPPGRGPVNEKLFF.

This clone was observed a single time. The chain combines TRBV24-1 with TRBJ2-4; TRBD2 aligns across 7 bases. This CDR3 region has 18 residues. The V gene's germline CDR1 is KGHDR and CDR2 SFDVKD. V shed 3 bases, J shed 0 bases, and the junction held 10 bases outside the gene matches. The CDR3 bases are TGTGCCACCAGTGATGACTCAGGCGGGGAGGGAGCCAAAAACATTCAGTACTTC. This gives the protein CATSDDSGGEGAKNIQYF.

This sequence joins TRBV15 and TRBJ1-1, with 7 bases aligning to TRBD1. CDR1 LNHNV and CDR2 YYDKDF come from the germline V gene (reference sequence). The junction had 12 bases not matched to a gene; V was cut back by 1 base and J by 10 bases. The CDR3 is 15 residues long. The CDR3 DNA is TGTGCCACCAGCAGAGGGGTGACAGACAGGGCAAGAGCTTTCTTT. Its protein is CATSRGVTDRARAFF.

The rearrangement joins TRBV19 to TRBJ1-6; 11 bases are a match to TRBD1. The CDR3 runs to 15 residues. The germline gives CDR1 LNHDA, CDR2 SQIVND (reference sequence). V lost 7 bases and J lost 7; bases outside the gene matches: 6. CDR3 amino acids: CASTQDRGQNSPLHF. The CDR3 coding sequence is TGTGCCAGTACCCAGGACAGGGGGCAAAATTCACCCCTCCACTTT. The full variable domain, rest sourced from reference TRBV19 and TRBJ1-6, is DGGITQSPKYLFRKEGQNVTLSCEQNLNHDAMYWYRQDPGQGLRLIYYSQIVNDFQKGDIAEGYSVSREKKESFPLTVTSAQKNPTAFYLCASTQDRGQNSPLHFGNGTRLTVT.

The CDR3 coding sequence is TGTGCCAGCAGCTTGGTAGGAGCGGGAGGCCACGAGCAGTACTTC. This encodes CASSLVGAGGHEQYF. The chain has TRBV7-8 and TRBJ2-7; TRBD2 matches 9 bases. The CDR3 totals 15 residues. V lost 3 bases, J lost 5 bases, and 8 bases stayed unmatched. The germline gives CDR1 SGHVS, CDR2 FQNEAQ.

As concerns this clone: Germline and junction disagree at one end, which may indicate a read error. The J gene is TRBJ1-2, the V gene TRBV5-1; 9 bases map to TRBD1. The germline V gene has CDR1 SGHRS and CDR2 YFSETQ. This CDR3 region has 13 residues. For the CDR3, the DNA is TGCGCCAGCAGTTTGGACAGGGGTGGTGGCTACACCTTC. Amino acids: CASSLDRGGGYTF.

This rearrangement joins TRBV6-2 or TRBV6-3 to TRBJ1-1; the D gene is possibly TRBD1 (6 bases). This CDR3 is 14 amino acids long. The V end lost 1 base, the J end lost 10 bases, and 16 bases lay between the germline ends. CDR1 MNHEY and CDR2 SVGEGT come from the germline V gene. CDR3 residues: CASSYWGRGSVAFF. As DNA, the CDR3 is TGTGCCAGCAGTTACTGGGGAAGGGGGTCGGTAGCTTTCTTT.

The CDR3 nucleotides are TGTGCCAGCAGTAAGACAGCTAACTATGGCTACACCTTC. Protein sequence: CASSKTANYGYTF. The chain carries TRBV6-5 and TRBJ1-2; tentative D call: TRBD1 (5 bases). The germline V gene has CDR1 MNHEY and CDR2 SVGAGI. The CDR3 sequence is 13 residues long. Trimming stripped 5 bases from V and 0 bases from J, with 7 bases between.

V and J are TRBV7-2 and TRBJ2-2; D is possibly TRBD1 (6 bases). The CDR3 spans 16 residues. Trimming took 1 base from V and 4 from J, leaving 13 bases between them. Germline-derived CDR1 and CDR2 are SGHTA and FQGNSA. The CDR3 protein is CASSLGAGAVTGELFF. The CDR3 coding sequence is TGTGCCAGCAGCTTAGGAGCAGGGGCTGTCACCGGGGAGCTGTTTTTT. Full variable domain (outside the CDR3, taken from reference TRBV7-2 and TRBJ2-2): GAGVSQSPSNKVTEKGKDVELRCDPISGHTALYWYRQSLGQGLEFLIYFQGNSAPDKSGLPSDRFSAERTGGSVSTLTIQRTQQEDSAVYLCASSLGAGAVTGELFFGEGSRLTVL.